The 4 T cell receptor beta chains listed next were all sequenced from one sample in a study of OX40 agonist ivuxolimab in advanced cancers. The repertoire was sequenced with immunoSEQ multiplex PCR; TCRdb's copy has only in-frame clones and lacks some. The data show over 65,000 clones, approximately 92% seen once. The specimen comprised CD4+ or CD8+ T cells sorted from blood, sampled in a trial of the OX40 agonist ivuxolimab. The receptors originated from an adult with an advanced solid tumor such as melanoma, head and neck, liver or kidney cancer.

The rearrangement uses TRBV6-6 and TRBJ1-2; D is uncertain. V was clipped by 6 bases and J by 8 bases, with 16 bases between them. The CDR3 is 13 amino acids. The germline V gene encodes CDR1 MNHNY and CDR2 SVGAGI (reference sequence). The CDR3 region has the DNA TGTGCCAGCAGCGCAGACGATTCTATCGGCTACACCTTC. As protein: CASSADDSIGYTF.

The V and J genes are TRBV19 and TRBJ1-1, with no clear D. Per the germline V gene, CDR1 is LNHDA and CDR2 is SQIVND (reference sequence). V gave up 5 bases and J gave up 0 bases, with 10 bases separating them. The CDR3 totals 14 residues. CDR3 region: CASSRQVMNTEAFF. The CDR3 DNA reads TGTGCCAGTAGTCGGCAGGTTATGAACACTGAAGCTTTCTTT.

This chain connects TRBV10-3 to TRBJ2-2; 8 bases line up with TRBD1. Germline assignment: CDR1 ENHRY and CDR2 SYGVKD. CDR3 length equals 14 residues. Germline trimming cut 10 bases from V and 5 bases from J; bases unmatched to any gene: 9. In DNA, the CDR3 is TGTGCCAGCCTGACAGGGGACCGTACCGGGGAGCTGTTTTTT. Encoded protein: CASLTGDRTGELFF.

The rearrangement links TRBV7-6 to TRBJ1-1; 7 bases are a match to TRBD1. The trim removed 4 bases at V and 4 bases at J, leaving 6 bases unmatched. The CDR3 runs 14 residues. Germline-derived CDR1 and CDR2 are SGHVS and FNYEAQ. CDR3 protein: CASSSQGRGTEAFF. The DNA for the CDR3 is TGTGCCAGCAGCTCACAGGGGAGGGGCACTGAAGCTTTCTTT.